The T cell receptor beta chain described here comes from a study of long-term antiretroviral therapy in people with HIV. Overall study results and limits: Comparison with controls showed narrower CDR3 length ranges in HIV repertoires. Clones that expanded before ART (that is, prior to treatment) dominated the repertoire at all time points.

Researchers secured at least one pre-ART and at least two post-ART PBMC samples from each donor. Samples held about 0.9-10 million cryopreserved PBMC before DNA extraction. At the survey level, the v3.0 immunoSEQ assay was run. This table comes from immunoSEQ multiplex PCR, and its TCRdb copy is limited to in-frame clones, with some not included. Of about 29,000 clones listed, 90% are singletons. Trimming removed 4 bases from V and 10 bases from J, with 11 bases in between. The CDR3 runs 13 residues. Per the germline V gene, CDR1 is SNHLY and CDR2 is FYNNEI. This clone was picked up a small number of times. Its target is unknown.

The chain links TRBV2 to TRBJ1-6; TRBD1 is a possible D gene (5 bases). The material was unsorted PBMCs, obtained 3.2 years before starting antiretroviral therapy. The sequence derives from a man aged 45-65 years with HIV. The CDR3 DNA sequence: TGTGCCAGCAGTGTCCAGGGACGGTCACCCCTCCACTTT. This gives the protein CASSVQGRSPLHF.